This is a list of T cell receptor beta chains from one sample in a study of blood T cell repertoires in COVID-19. Profiled with immunoSEQ multiplex PCR; TCRdb holds only in-frame clones, not every one. Found here are fewer than 250,000 clones, almost 90% of them singletons; the top ten hold less than 3%. Material: peripheral blood. These receptor sequences come from a woman aged 60-75 years with acute or convalescent COVID-19. Each CDR3 is given with its conserved first and last residue. A D gene is named only where the DNA matches it firmly. Some rows have no size entry. The others give once, few or many, or a class for an expanded clone.

-	TRBV11-2	TRBD2	TRBJ2-3	TGTGCCAGCAGCTTATATCGGGCTAGCGGGCGGACCTCAGATACGCAGTATTTT	CASSLYRASGRTSDTQYF
-	TRBV7-3	TRBD1	TRBJ2-2	TGTGCCAGCAGCAACCCGCCGGGACAGGGGAGGGAGCTGTTTTTT	CASSNPPGQGRELFF
-	TRBV4-3	-	TRBJ2-3	TGCGCCAGCAGCCAAGCCAGGCGTGGTCCTGATACGCAGTATTTT	CASSQARRGPDTQYF
many	TRBV2	TRBD2	TRBJ2-2	TGTGCCAGCAGTGATGGGGGGGTGGCACCCGGGGAGCTGTTTTTT	CASSDGGVAPGELFF
-	TRBV19	TRBD1	TRBJ1-2	TGTGCCAGTAGTGGACAGGTGAACTATGGCTACACCTTC	CASSGQVNYGYTF
few	TRBV10-3	-	TRBJ2-7	TGTGCCATCAGGTCAGGCGGAAGGGGCGAGCAGTACTTC	CAIRSGGRGEQYF
-	TRBV5-4	-	TRBJ2-7	TGTGCCAGCAGTAGAGGAGTGATCGGGAGCTCCTACGAGCAGTACTTC	CASSRGVIGSSYEQYF
-	TRBV12-3/TRBV12-4	-	TRBJ1-1	TGTGCCAGCAATGAAGGGGGTGAAGCTTTCTTT	CASNEGGEAFF
-	TRBV5-1	-	TRBJ2-2	TGCGCCAGCCTATTACCGAACACCGGGGAGCTGTTTTTT	CASLLPNTGELFF
-	TRBV6-5	TRBD1	TRBJ1-1	TGTGCCAGCACTAGACTACAGGGGGGAGACACTGAAGCTTTCTTT	CASTRLQGGDTEAFF
few	TRBV5-6	TRBD2	TRBJ2-7	TGTGCCAGCAGCACAAGGGGAGCGGGAGTATCCTACGAGCAGTACTTC	CASSTRGAGVSYEQYF
-	TRBV12-3/TRBV12-4	-	TRBJ2-2	TGTGCCAGCCGAAAACAGGTATCCGGGGAGCTGTTTTTT	CASRKQVSGELFF
-	TRBV6-5	TRBD1	TRBJ1-1	TGTGCCAGCAGTTACGGTGACAGGGGAACGAACACTGAAGCTTTCTTT	CASSYGDRGTNTEAFF
-	TRBV18	TRBD2	TRBJ2-7	TGTGCCAGCTCACCCACGACTAGCGGGATGGGCGAGCAGTACTTC	CASSPTTSGMGEQYF
-	TRBV28	TRBD1	TRBJ1-3	TGTGCCAGCAGTTCCGGGACAGCCTCTGGAAACACCATATATTTT	CASSSGTASGNTIYF
-	TRBV28	-	TRBJ1-1	TGTGCCAGCAGCCTACAGGGATCCTCTACTGAAGCTTTCTTT	CASSLQGSSTEAFF
-	TRBV2	-	TRBJ2-2	TGTGCCAGCAGTGAGTCTTCGGGGTATCGGGTCGGGGAGCTGTTTTTT	CASSESSGYRVGELFF
-	TRBV19	-	TRBJ1-2	TGTGCCAGTAGTATTGGTCCGGCTAACTATGGCTACACCTTC	CASSIGPANYGYTF
-	TRBV18	TRBD1	TRBJ1-2	TGTGCCAGCTCCTCCGGGACAGGGTCCCTGAACTATGGCTACACCTTC	CASSSGTGSLNYGYTF
-	TRBV5-1	-	TRBJ2-7	TGCGCCAGCAGCTTAGACTTCTACGAGCAGTACTTC	CASSLDFYEQYF
once	TRBV6-5	TRBD1	TRBJ1-2	TGTGCCAGCAGTCGGGACAGGGTGGGTGGCTACACCTTC	CASSRDRVGGYTF